A single T cell receptor beta chain is shown here with its context. The data were obtained in a study of blood T cell repertoires in COVID-19. Turning to the study itself: Sites across the United States, Italy and Spain contributed samples from acute and convalescent COVID-19. From T cells, B-cell-depleted T cells, or PBMCs came the material, which was cDNA or gDNA.

Per the study methods: It was from reference gene primer amplification that nucleated cell counts were estimated. TCRdb's table, derived via immunoSEQ multiplex PCR, lists solely in-frame clones and lacks some. The DNA gave D and trimming, while V, J and clone size come from that table. The sample has 60,000 or so clones, 87% seen once. This clonotype was obtained from a human donor with acute or convalescent COVID-19. The donor label of this sample is uncertain. Sequenced sample: peripheral blood.

CDR3 coding DNA: TGTGCCAGCAGTGAACGTGGGTTGAGGGCGGGCATCCAAGAGACCCAGTACTTC. Protein product: CASSERGLRAGIQETQYF. The J gene is TRBJ2-5, the V gene TRBV6-1; D might be TRBD2 (5 bases). The germline CDR1 and CDR2 sequences are MNHNS and SASEGT. CDR3 length equals 18 residues. Trimming removed 2 bases at V and 1 base at J, with 20 bases between.